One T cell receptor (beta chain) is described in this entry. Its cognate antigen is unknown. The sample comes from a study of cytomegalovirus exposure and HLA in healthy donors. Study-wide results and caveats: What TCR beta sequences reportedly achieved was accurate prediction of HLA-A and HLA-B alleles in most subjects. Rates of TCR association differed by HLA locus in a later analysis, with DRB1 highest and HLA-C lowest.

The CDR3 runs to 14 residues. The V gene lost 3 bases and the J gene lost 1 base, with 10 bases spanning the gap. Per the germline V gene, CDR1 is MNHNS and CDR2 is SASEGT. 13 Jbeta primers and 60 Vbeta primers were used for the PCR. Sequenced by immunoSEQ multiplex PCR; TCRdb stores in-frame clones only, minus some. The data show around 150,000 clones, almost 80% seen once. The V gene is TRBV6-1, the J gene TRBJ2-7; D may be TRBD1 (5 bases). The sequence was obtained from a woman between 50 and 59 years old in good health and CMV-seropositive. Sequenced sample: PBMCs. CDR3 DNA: TGTGCCAGCAGTGAGTACAGGTGGTCCTACGAGCAGTACTTC. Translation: CASSEYRWSYEQYF.